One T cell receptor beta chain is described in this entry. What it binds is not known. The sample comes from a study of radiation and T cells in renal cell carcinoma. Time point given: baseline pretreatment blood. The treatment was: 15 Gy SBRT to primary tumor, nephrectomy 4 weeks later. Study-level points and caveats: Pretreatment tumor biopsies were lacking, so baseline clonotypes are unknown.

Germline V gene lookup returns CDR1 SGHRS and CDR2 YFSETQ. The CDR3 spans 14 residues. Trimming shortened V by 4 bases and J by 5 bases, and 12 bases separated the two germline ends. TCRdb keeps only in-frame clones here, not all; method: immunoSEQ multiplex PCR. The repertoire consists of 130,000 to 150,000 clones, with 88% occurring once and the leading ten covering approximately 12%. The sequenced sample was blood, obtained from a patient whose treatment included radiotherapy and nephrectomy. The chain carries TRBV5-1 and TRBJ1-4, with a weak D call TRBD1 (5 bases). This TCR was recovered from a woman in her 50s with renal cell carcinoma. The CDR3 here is CASSLAGDNEKLFF. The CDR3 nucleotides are TGCGCCAGCAGCCTGGCCGGGGACAATGAAAAACTGTTTTTT.